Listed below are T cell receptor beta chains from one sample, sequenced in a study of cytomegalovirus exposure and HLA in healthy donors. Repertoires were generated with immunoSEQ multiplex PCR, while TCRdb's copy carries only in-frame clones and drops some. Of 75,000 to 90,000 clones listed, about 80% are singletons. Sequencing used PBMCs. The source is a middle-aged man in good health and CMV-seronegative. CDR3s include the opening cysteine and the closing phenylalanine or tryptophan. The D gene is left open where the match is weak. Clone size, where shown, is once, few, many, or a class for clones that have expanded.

CDR3nt: TGCGCCAGCAGCCAAGATAACGGGGGGAACACCGGGGAGCTGTTTTTT; CDR3aa: CASSQDNGGNTGELFF; len: 16; abundance: .; d_gene: .; j_gene: TRBJ2-2; v_gene: TRBV4-3
CDR3nt: TGCGCCAGCAGCAATTCAGCGGTCACCGGGGAGCTGTTTTTT; CDR3aa: CASSNSAVTGELFF; len: 14; abundance: .; d_gene: .; j_gene: TRBJ2-2; v_gene: TRBV5-1
CDR3nt: TGTGCCAGCAGTGAGGGTCAGGGGGCTCAGCCCCAGCATTTT; CDR3aa: CASSEGQGAQPQHF; len: 14; abundance: .; d_gene: TRBD1; j_gene: TRBJ1-5; v_gene: TRBV2
CDR3nt: TGTGCCATCAGTGAGTCCGCGGGGCTCACAGATACGCAGTATTTT; CDR3aa: CAISESAGLTDTQYF; len: 15; abundance: .; d_gene: .; j_gene: TRBJ2-3; v_gene: TRBV10-3
CDR3nt: TGTGCCTGGAGTGAAGGACAGGGCACCTATAATTCACCCCTCCACTTT; CDR3aa: CAWSEGQGTYNSPLHF; len: 16; abundance: .; d_gene: TRBD1; j_gene: TRBJ1-6; v_gene: TRBV30
CDR3nt: TGTGCCAGCAGTGGACTGCGCGGGGGGGCGAATGAGCAGTTCTTC; CDR3aa: CASSGLRGGANEQFF; len: 15; abundance: .; d_gene: TRBD2; j_gene: TRBJ2-1; v_gene: TRBV25-1
CDR3nt: TGTGCCAGCAGTTACAGGGAGGGAAACACCATATATTTT; CDR3aa: CASSYREGNTIYF; len: 13; abundance: few; d_gene: .; j_gene: TRBJ1-3; v_gene: TRBV6-5
CDR3nt: TGTGCCAGCAGCGTCCGGGGGGGCGGAGATACGCAGTATTTT; CDR3aa: CASSVRGGGDTQYF; len: 14; abundance: .; d_gene: TRBD2; j_gene: TRBJ2-3; v_gene: TRBV9
CDR3nt: TGTGCCAGCAGAGCCAACTTGGGCTACACCTTC; CDR3aa: CASRANLGYTF; len: 11; abundance: .; d_gene: .; j_gene: TRBJ1-2; v_gene: TRBV6-1
CDR3nt: TGTGCCAGCAGAGCGACAGGGGGCACGAATTCACCCCTCCACTTT; CDR3aa: CASRATGGTNSPLHF; len: 15; abundance: .; d_gene: TRBD1; j_gene: TRBJ1-6; v_gene: TRBV7-3